The rows below give T cell receptor beta chains drawn from one sample of a study of blood T cell repertoires in COVID-19. Produced via immunoSEQ multiplex PCR; TCRdb's table is partial and in-frame only. The sample gives about 280,000 clones, roughly 87% of which show up once; 10% to 15% is in the top ten. Sequencing was performed on peripheral blood. The origin of the receptors is a human donor in a cohort sampled during active COVID-19. Each CDR3 is given with its conserved first and last residue. D genes are given only for firm matches. Clone sizes are given selectively: once, few, many, or a class where the clone is expanded.

v_call	j_call	d_call	clone_size	cdr3_aa	cdr3_nt
TRBV7-8	TRBJ1-6	-	-	CASSFQTGSESPLHF	TGTGCCAGCAGCTTCCAAACAGGGTCGGAGTCACCCCTCCACTTT
TRBV19	TRBJ1-2	-	-	CASSIRSGYTF	TGTGCCAGTAGTATACGGTCTGGCTACACCTTC
TRBV5-1	TRBJ2-7	TRBD2	-	CASSLLATSGPSYEQYF	TGCGCCAGCAGCTTGCTGGCCACTAGCGGACCCTCCTACGAGCAGTACTTC
TRBV24-1	TRBJ2-3	-	once	CATSDARSTDTQYF	TGTGCCACCAGTGATGCCCGGAGCACAGATACGCAGTATTTT
TRBV7-3	TRBJ2-6	TRBD1	-	CASSPPSGRGPGANVLTF	TGTGCCAGCAGCCCCCCGTCGGGCAGGGGGCCCGGGGCCAACGTCCTGACTTTC
TRBV7-9	TRBJ2-7	-	-	CASSSTSYEQYF	TGTGCCAGCAGCTCAACTTCCTACGAGCAGTACTTC
TRBV24-1	TRBJ2-1	TRBD2	-	CATSFSTSGFDNEQFF	TGTGCCACCAGTTTTTCGACTAGCGGGTTTGACAATGAGCAGTTCTTC
TRBV3-1/TRBV3-2	TRBJ1-2	-	once	CASRPGGRTNYGYTF	TGTGCCAGCAGACCGGGGGGCAGGACGAACTATGGCTACACCTTC
TRBV10-3	TRBJ2-7	TRBD2	-	CAISDPGGGQTYEQYF	TGTGCCATCAGTGACCCTGGGGGAGGGCAAACCTACGAGCAGTACTTC
TRBV9	TRBJ2-1	-	-	CASSHPGSGYNEQFF	TGTGCCAGCAGCCATCCGGGCAGCGGCTACAATGAGCAGTTCTTC
TRBV24-1	TRBJ2-2	TRBD1	-	CATSFGTGAGELFF	TGTGCCACCAGTTTCGGGACAGGGGCCGGGGAGCTGTTTTTT
TRBV5-1	TRBJ2-5	-	-	CASSLGTLIQETQYF	TGCGCCAGCAGCTTGGGGACTCTTATCCAAGAGACCCAGTACTTC
TRBV10-2	TRBJ2-1	TRBD2	-	CASQASGTYNEQFF	TGCGCCAGCCAGGCTAGCGGGACGTACAATGAGCAGTTCTTC
TRBV5-1	TRBJ2-3	-	once	CASSLGQRTDTQYF	TGCGCCAGCAGCTTGGGACAGCGCACAGATACGCAGTATTTT
TRBV6-5	TRBJ2-3	-	-	CASRRAELDTQYF	TGTGCCAGCCGGAGGGCCGAGCTAGATACGCAGTATTTT
TRBV13	TRBJ1-5	TRBD1	-	CASSYGTEHNQPQHF	TGTGCCAGCAGCTATGGGACAGAGCACAATCAGCCCCAGCATTTT
TRBV5-1	TRBJ1-2	TRBD1	-	CASSAGTGPPYGYTF	TGCGCCAGCAGCGCCGGGACAGGTCCCCCTTATGGCTACACCTTC
TRBV7-6	TRBJ2-6	-	-	CASSPHPVGQQRFIGVLTF	TGTGCCAGCAGCCCCCACCCAGTCGGACAGCAAAGATTTATCGGCGTCCTGACTTTC
TRBV7-8	TRBJ2-1	TRBD2	-	CASSLAPTSGIHNEQFF	TGTGCCAGCAGCTTAGCCCCGACTAGCGGGATCCACAATGAGCAGTTCTTC
TRBV27	TRBJ1-2	-	-	CASSLKGGLVWTF	TGTGCCAGCAGTTTGAAAGGCGGCTTGGTATGGACCTTC
TRBV9	TRBJ2-1	TRBD2	-	CASSVGTSGSRSYNEQFF	TGTGCCAGCAGCGTAGGGACTAGCGGGAGCCGCTCCTACAATGAGCAGTTCTTC
TRBV4-3	TRBJ1-1	-	-	CASSQGGTQLEAFF	TGCGCCAGCAGCCAAGGAGGTACCCAGTTAGAAGCTTTCTTT
TRBV7-9	TRBJ2-2	-	-	CASSIDTGELFF	TGTGCCAGCAGCATCGACACCGGGGAGCTGTTTTTT
TRBV9	TRBJ2-3	-	-	CASSVGAGDTQYF	TGTGCCAGCAGCGTCGGAGCGGGAGATACGCAGTATTTT
TRBV28	TRBJ2-7	-	few	CASSPRYEQYF	TGTGCCAGCAGTCCTAGGTACGAGCAGTACTTC
TRBV27	TRBJ2-5	-	-	CASNPPGQETQYF	TGTGCCAGCAACCCCCCAGGTCAAGAGACCCAGTACTTC
TRBV24-1	TRBJ2-1	TRBD1	-	CATGGSGQLLRGHNEQFF	TGTGCCACCGGCGGGTCAGGACAACTCCTAAGGGGGCACAATGAGCAGTTCTTC
TRBV6-5	TRBJ1-1	-	-	CASMANPNTEAFF	TGTGCCAGCATGGCCAATCCGAACACTGAAGCTTTCTTT
TRBV6-5	TRBJ2-7	TRBD1	once	CASSLGQGRSYEQYF	TGTGCCAGCAGCTTGGGACAGGGGAGGTCCTACGAGCAGTACTTC
TRBV28	TRBJ1-1	-	-	CARTETEAFF	TGTGCCAGAACCGAGACTGAAGCTTTCTTT
TRBV29-1	TRBJ1-5	-	few	CSVGGGSNQPQHF	TGCAGCGTTGGTGGAGGGAGCAATCAGCCCCAGCATTTT
TRBV3-1/TRBV3-2	TRBJ2-1	TRBD1	-	CASRRDSGSYNEQFF	TGTGCCAGCAGAAGGGACAGCGGCTCCTACAATGAGCAGTTCTTC
TRBV2	TRBJ2-2	-	once	CASNPLANTGELFF	TGTGCCAGCAATCCCCTCGCGAACACCGGGGAGCTGTTTTTT
TRBV28	TRBJ2-1	-	-	CASSLSRNEQFF	TGTGCCAGCAGTTTATCTCGCAATGAGCAGTTCTTC
TRBV7-2	TRBJ2-3	-	-	CASRPDSAHTQYF	TGTGCCAGCAGGCCAGACAGCGCGCATACGCAGTATTTT
TRBV6-5	TRBJ2-3	-	-	CASKGQSTDTQYF	TGTGCCAGCAAAGGACAGTCCACAGATACGCAGTATTTT
TRBV6-5	TRBJ1-5	TRBD1	-	CASSYSGQSNQPQHF	TGTGCCAGCAGTTACTCGGGACAGAGCAATCAGCCCCAGCATTTT
TRBV2	TRBJ2-7	TRBD2	few	CASSDSSGTYEQYF	TGTGCCAGCAGTGACTCTAGCGGGACCTACGAGCAGTACTTC
TRBV12-5	TRBJ2-5	TRBD1	-	CASGNTGEETQYF	TGTGCTAGTGGAAATACAGGGGAAGAGACCCAGTACTTC
TRBV9	TRBJ2-7	-	-	CASSACLYEQYF	TGTGCCAGCAGCGCGTGTCTCTACGAGCAGTACTTC
TRBV24-1	TRBJ2-1	TRBD1	few	CATGNPGQGAYEQFF	TGTGCCACCGGGAACCCGGGACAGGGGGCCTATGAGCAGTTCTTC
TRBV30	TRBJ2-5	TRBD2	-	CAWNLGLARETQYF	TGTGCCTGGAATCTCGGACTAGCGAGAGAGACCCAGTACTTC
TRBV5-6	TRBJ2-4	TRBD2	-	CASSGGLAGVSKNIQYF	TGTGCCAGCAGCGGGGGACTAGCGGGAGTATCCAAAAACATTCAGTACTTC
TRBV6-6	TRBJ2-5	TRBD2	-	CASSGGVAGAETQYF	TGTGCCAGCAGTGGGGGGGTAGCGGGAGCGGAGACCCAGTACTTC
TRBV2	TRBJ2-3	-	-	CASILDTGFGDTQYF	TGTGCCAGCATCCTAGATACAGGTTTTGGAGATACGCAGTATTTT
TRBV5-4	TRBJ2-4	TRBD2	-	CASSLGAGGAGAKNIQYF	TGTGCCAGCAGCTTGGGAGCGGGAGGGGCGGGAGCCAAAAACATTCAGTACTTC
TRBV20-1	TRBJ1-2	-	-	CSARDSSYTF	TGCAGTGCTAGAGATAGCAGCTACACCTTC
TRBV6-4	TRBJ2-3	-	-	CASSDGGGTDTQYF	TGTGCCAGCAGTGACGGAGGAGGCACAGATACGCAGTATTTT
TRBV19	TRBJ2-2	TRBD2	-	CASGEGTGELFF	TGTGCCAGTGGGGAGGGCACCGGGGAGCTGTTTTTT
TRBV2	TRBJ2-2	TRBD1	-	CASTLDRGVNTGELFF	TGTGCCAGCACCCTGGACAGGGGGGTAAACACCGGGGAGCTGTTTTTT
TRBV6-1	TRBJ2-2	-	-	CASSEAGRNTGELFF	TGTGCCAGCAGTGAGGCGGGACGGAACACCGGGGAGCTGTTTTTT
TRBV9	TRBJ2-3	-	-	CASSVAGGGAGRGTDTQYF	TGTGCCAGCAGCGTAGCTGGGGGAGGAGCGGGCAGGGGCACAGATACGCAGTATTTT
TRBV10-3	TRBJ2-7	-	-	CALRGAPLYEQYF	TGTGCCCTCCGGGGGGCCCCCCTCTACGAGCAGTACTTC
TRBV4-1	TRBJ1-5	-	-	CASSQDGRAGNQPQHF	TGCGCCAGCAGCCAAGATGGTAGGGCAGGGAATCAGCCCCAGCATTTT
TRBV6-1	TRBJ2-1	TRBD2	-	CASIRLAGLNEQFF	TGTGCCAGCATTAGACTAGCGGGACTCAATGAGCAGTTCTTC
TRBV6-5	TRBJ1-5	TRBD1	-	CASSSGQGVSNQPQHF	TGTGCCAGCAGTTCGGGACAGGGCGTGAGCAATCAGCCCCAGCATTTT
TRBV15	TRBJ2-1	-	-	CATSIPGSSDNEQFF	TGTGCCACCAGCATTCCCGGGAGTAGCGACAATGAGCAGTTCTTC
TRBV19	TRBJ2-7	TRBD1	-	CASSTPGQGFGEQYF	TGTGCCAGTAGTACCCCCGGACAGGGCTTCGGCGAGCAGTACTTC
TRBV6-6	TRBJ1-6	TRBD1	-	CASSPRDRADNSPLHF	TGTGCCAGCAGTCCCCGGGACAGGGCGGATAATTCACCCCTCCACTTT